Sequencing of this T cell receptor (beta chain) was carried out in a study of T cell responses to AZD1222 COVID-19 vaccine. The CDR3 loop spans 16 amino acids. Trimming pared 1 base from V and 7 bases from J, leaving 16 bases between. Germline V gives CDR1 LNHNV, CDR2 YYDKDF (reference sequence). General observations from the study: Spike-specific TCR breadth and depth grew following two AZD1222 doses. AZD1222 recipients seropositive at baseline numbered only six or seven.

Regarding this clone: Its antigen remains unknown.

The data were produced by immunoSEQ multiplex PCR, yet TCRdb's version contains in-frame clones alone and is incomplete. There are about 130,000 clones in the sample; around 89% occur only once, and 1.5% to 1.7% lies in the top ten. This clonotype was obtained from an adult in good health. V gene TRBV15 combines with J gene TRBJ1-4; D is perhaps TRBD1 (6 bases). This specimen was peripheral blood, taken on day 0 of AZD1222 vaccination. The DNA for the CDR3 is TGTGCCACCAGCAGAGCCGGGGGGGCAGGTGGTGAAAAACTGTTTTTT. Its translation is CATSRAGGAGGEKLFF.